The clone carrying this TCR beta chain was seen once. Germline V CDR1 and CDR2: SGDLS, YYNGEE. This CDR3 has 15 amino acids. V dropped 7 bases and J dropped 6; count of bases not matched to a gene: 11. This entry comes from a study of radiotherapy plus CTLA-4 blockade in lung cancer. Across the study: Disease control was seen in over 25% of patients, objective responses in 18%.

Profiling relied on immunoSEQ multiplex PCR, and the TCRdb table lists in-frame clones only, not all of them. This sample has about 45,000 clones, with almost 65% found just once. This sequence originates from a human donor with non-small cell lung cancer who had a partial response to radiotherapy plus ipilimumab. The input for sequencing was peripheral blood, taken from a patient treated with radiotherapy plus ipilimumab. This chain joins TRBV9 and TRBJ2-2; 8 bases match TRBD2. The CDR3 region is CASSKGLVGAGELFF. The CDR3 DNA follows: TGTGCCAGCTCCAAGGGACTAGTGGGTGCCGGGGAGCTGTTTTTT.